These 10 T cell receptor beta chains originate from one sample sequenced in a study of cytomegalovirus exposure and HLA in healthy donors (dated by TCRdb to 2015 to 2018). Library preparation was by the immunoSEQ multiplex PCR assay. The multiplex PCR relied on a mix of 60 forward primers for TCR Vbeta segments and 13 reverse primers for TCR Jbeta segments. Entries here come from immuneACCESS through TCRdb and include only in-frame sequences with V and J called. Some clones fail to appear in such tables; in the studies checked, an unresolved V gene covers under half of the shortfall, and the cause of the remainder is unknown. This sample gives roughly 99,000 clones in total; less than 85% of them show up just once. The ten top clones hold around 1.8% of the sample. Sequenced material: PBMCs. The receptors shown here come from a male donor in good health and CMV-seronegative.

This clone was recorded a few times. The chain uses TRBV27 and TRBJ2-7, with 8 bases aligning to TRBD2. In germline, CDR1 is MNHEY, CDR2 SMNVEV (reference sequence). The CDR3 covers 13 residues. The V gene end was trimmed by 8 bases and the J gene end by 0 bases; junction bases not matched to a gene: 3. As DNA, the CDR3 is TGTGCCAGCGGGGGACTAGGCTCCTACGAGCAGTACTTC. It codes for CASGGLGSYEQYF.

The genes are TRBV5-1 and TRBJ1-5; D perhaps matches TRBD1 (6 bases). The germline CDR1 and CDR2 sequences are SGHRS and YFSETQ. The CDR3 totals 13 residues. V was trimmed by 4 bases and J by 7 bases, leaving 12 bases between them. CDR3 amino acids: CASSRDIGQPQHF. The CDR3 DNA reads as TGCGCCAGCAGCAGGGACATCGGGCAGCCCCAGCATTTT.

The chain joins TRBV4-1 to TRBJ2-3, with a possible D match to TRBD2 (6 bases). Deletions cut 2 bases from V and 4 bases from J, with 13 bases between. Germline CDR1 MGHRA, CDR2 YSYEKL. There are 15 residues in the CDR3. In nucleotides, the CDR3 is TGCGCCAGCAGCCAAATCGGGAGCGTACCAGATACGCAGTATTTT. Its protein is CASSQIGSVPDTQYF.

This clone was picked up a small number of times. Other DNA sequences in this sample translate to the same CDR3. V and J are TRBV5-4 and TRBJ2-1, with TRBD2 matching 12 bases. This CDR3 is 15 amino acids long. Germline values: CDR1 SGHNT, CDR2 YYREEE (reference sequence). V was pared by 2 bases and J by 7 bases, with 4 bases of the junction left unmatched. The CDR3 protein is CASSLGLAGRNEQFF. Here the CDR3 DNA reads TGTGCCAGCAGCTTAGGACTAGCGGGACGTAATGAGCAGTTCTTC.

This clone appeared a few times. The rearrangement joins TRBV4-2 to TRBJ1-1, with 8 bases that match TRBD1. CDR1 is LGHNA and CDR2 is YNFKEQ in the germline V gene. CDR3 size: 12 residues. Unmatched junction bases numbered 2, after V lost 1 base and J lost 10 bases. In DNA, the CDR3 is TGTGCCAGCAGCCAAGCGACAGGGGCAGCTTTCTTT. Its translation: CASSQATGAAFF.

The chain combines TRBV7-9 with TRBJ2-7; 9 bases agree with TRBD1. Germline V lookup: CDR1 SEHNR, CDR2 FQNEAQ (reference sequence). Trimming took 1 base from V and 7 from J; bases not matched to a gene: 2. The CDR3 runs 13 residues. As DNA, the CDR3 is TGTGCCAGCAGCTTAGGACAGGGGGGAGAGCAGTACTTC. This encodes CASSLGQGGEQYF.

The CDR3 sequence is CASRGQAVLAQPQHF. CDR3 bases: TGTGCCAGCAGGGGACAGGCTGTACTCGCTCAGCCCCAGCATTTT. The V gene is TRBV6-1, the J gene TRBJ1-5; 8 bases agree with TRBD1. The CDR3 runs to 15 residues. The germline V gene encodes CDR1 MNHNS and CDR2 SASEGT. With 6 bases clipped from V and 6 bases from J, the junction kept 10 bases outside the gene matches.

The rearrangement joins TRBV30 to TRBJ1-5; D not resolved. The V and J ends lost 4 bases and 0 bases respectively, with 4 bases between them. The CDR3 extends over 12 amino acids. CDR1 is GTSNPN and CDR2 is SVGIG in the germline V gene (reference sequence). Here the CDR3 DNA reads TGTGCCTGGACAATTAGCAATCAGCCCCAGCATTTT. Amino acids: CAWTISNQPQHF.

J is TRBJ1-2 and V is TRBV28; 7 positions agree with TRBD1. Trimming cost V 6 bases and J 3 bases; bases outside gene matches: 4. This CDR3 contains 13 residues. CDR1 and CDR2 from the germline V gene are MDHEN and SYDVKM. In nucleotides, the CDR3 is TGTGCCAGCAGATCAGGGGGAGACTATGGCTACACCTTC. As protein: CASRSGGDYGYTF.

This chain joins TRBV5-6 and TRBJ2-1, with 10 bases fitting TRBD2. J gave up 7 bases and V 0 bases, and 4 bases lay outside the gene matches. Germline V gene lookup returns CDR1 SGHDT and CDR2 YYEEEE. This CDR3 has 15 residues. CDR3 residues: CASSLDGLAVNEQFF. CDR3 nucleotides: TGTGCCAGCAGCTTGGACGGACTAGCGGTGAATGAGCAGTTCTTC.